A selection of T cell receptor beta chains follows, all from one sample in a study of blood T cell repertoires in COVID-19. This table comes from immunoSEQ multiplex PCR, and its TCRdb copy is limited to in-frame clones, with some not included. The repertoire includes some 250,000 clones, approximately 90% of them detected once, and 0.95% to 1.5% sits in the top ten. Specimen: PBMCs or T cells enriched from blood (not recorded which). The receptors shown here come from a human donor in a cohort exposed to, infected with or recovered from COVID-19 (not recorded which). The donor label of this sample is uncertain. Each CDR3 is given with its conserved first and last residue. The D gene is left open where the match is weak. Size is stated for part of the rows, as once, few or many counts, or as a class when the clone is expanded.

>TRBJ2-1|TRBV7-3|-|-
CASSSSSRMGGYNEQFF
TGTGCCAGCAGCTCGAGCAGCAGGATGGGGGGCTACAATGAGCAGTTCTTC
>TRBJ1-1|TRBV6-5|-|once
CASSRTTMNTEAFF
TGTGCCAGCAGCCGGACAACTATGAACACTGAAGCTTTCTTT
>TRBJ1-2|TRBV6-5|TRBD1|-
CASRRGQGVGYTF
TGTGCCAGCAGACGGGGACAGGGCGTTGGCTACACCTTC
>TRBJ2-7|TRBV2|-|-
CASKVDTPSYEQYF
TGTGCCAGCAAGGTGGACACTCCCTCCTACGAGCAGTACTTC
>TRBJ1-2|TRBV29-1|TRBD1|-
CSAWTQGEGGGYTF
TGCAGCGCCTGGACCCAGGGGGAAGGGGGCGGCTACACCTTC
>TRBJ2-3|TRBV9|TRBD2|-
CASSDRTRGGSSTDTQYF
TGTGCCAGCAGCGACAGAACTCGCGGGGGAAGTAGCACAGATACGCAGTATTTT
>TRBJ1-5|TRBV27|-|-
CASSLRENQPQHF
TGTGCCAGCAGTTTAAGGGAGAATCAGCCCCAGCATTTT
>TRBJ2-7|TRBV10-3|TRBD2|-
CAISSGGDEQYF
TGTGCCATCTCTAGCGGGGGGGACGAGCAGTACTTC
>TRBJ1-2|TRBV6-1|-|-
CASSEWAQGLRGYTF
TGTGCCAGCAGTGAATGGGCCCAGGGTTTGAGGGGCTACACCTTC
>TRBJ2-1|TRBV24-1|TRBD1|-
CATGDRAFYNEQFF
TGTGCCACTGGTGACAGGGCTTTCTACAATGAGCAGTTCTTC
>TRBJ2-6|TRBV4-2|TRBD2|-
CASSQGNQRGVPGANVLTF
TGTGCCAGCAGCCAAGGTAACCAGCGGGGGGTTCCTGGGGCCAACGTCCTGACTTTC
>TRBJ1-5|TRBV5-5|-|-
CASSLQGGDSNQPQHF
TGTGCCAGCAGCCTACAGGGTGGGGATAGCAATCAGCCCCAGCATTTT
>TRBJ2-1|TRBV5-4|TRBD1|-
CASSSLRDRGPNEQFF
TGTGCCAGCAGCTCTTTGCGGGACAGGGGTCCCAATGAGCAGTTCTTC
>TRBJ1-6|TRBV15|TRBD1|-
CATSRDWGTGKHNSPLHF
TGTGCCACCAGCAGAGATTGGGGGACAGGGAAACATAATTCACCCCTCCACTTT
>TRBJ2-1|TRBV7-3|TRBD2|-
CASSTLGLAGGEQFF
TGTGCCAGCAGCACCCTCGGACTAGCGGGGGGAGAGCAGTTCTTC
>TRBJ1-2|TRBV6-4|-|-
CASRGTGLGGYTF
TGTGCCAGCAGGGGCACAGGGCTTGGGGGCTACACCTTC
>TRBJ2-1|TRBV29-1|TRBD2|once
CSVAGGLNEQFF
TGCAGCGTAGCGGGGGGGCTCAATGAGCAGTTCTTC
>TRBJ2-1|TRBV4-3|TRBD2|-
CASSQDGLAGGVSYNEQFF
TGCGCCAGCAGCCAAGATGGGCTAGCGGGGGGGGTGTCCTACAATGAGCAGTTCTTC
>TRBJ1-1|TRBV18|-|once
CASSPGGDTEAFF
TGTGCCAGCTCACCAGGGGGGGACACTGAAGCTTTCTTT
>TRBJ2-2|TRBV6-5|-|-
CASSRAMDTGELFF
TGTGCCAGCAGTAGAGCGATGGACACCGGGGAGCTGTTTTTT
>TRBJ1-1|TRBV4-1|TRBD1|-
CASSQVEGAGNTEAFF
TGCGCCAGCAGCCAAGTAGAGGGGGCGGGGAACACTGAAGCTTTCTTT
>TRBJ2-3|TRBV2|-|-
CASSEPKWEALTDTQYF
TGTGCCAGCAGTGAACCGAAATGGGAGGCCTTAACAGATACGCAGTATTTT
>TRBJ1-6|TRBV11-2|TRBD1|-
CASSLVRGRNSPLHF
TGTGCCAGCAGCTTGGTAAGGGGGCGAAATTCACCCCTCCACTTT
>TRBJ1-2|TRBV19|-|-
CASSMQTGNYGYTF
TGTGCCAGTAGTATGCAAACGGGAAACTATGGCTACACCTTC
>TRBJ1-2|TRBV18|TRBD1|-
CASSPGQGANYGYTF
TGTGCCAGCTCACCGGGACAGGGGGCAAACTATGGCTACACCTTC
>TRBJ1-3|TRBV1|-|-
CTSSQDQWGNTIYF
TGCACCAGCAGCCAAGATCAGTGGGGAAACACCATATATTTT
>TRBJ1-2|TRBV3-1/TRBV3-2|-|-
CASEGGGYGYTF
TGTGCCAGCGAGGGAGGGGGCTATGGCTACACCTTC
>TRBJ1-2|TRBV9|-|-
CASSVGENYGYTF
TGTGCCAGCAGCGTAGGCGAAAACTATGGCTACACCTTC
>TRBJ1-6|TRBV7-8|TRBD1|-
CASSSRQGSPLHF
TGTGCCAGCAGCTCCCGACAGGGTTCACCCCTCCACTTT
>TRBJ1-1|TRBV7-9|TRBD1|-
CASMIIGTGDTEAFF
TGTGCCAGCATGATTATTGGGACAGGAGACACTGAAGCTTTCTTT
>TRBJ2-6|TRBV7-6|-|-
CASSLASNSGANVLTF
TGTGCCAGCAGCTTGGCTAGCAACTCTGGGGCCAACGTCCTGACTTTC
>TRBJ2-1|TRBV2|-|-
CASNPVSSYNEQFF
TGTGCCAGCAACCCCGTCAGCTCCTACAATGAGCAGTTCTTC
>TRBJ1-2|TRBV3-1/TRBV3-2|-|-
CASSPEGTSSARYGYTF
TGTGCCAGCAGCCCCGAGGGAACATCCTCCGCCCGCTATGGCTACACCTTC
>TRBJ2-3|TRBV15|-|-
CASRRTGGTDTQYF
TGTGCCTCTCGGAGGACAGGAGGGACAGATACGCAGTATTTT
>TRBJ2-3|TRBV5-1|-|-
CASSLRGRSTDTQYF
TGCGCCAGCAGCTTGAGGGGGAGAAGCACAGATACGCAGTATTTT
>TRBJ2-7|TRBV24-1|TRBD2|-
CATSSKSGGYYEQYF
TGTGCCACCAGTAGTAAAAGCGGGGGGTATTACGAGCAGTACTTC
>TRBJ2-1|TRBV6-6|-|-
CASSQPQGTSNDNEQFF
TGTGCCAGCAGTCAACCACAGGGGACTTCCAACGACAATGAGCAGTTCTTC
>TRBJ2-5|TRBV5-6|TRBD2|-
CASSFGGETQYF
TGTGCCAGCAGCTTCGGGGGGGAGACCCAGTACTTC
>TRBJ1-1|TRBV25-1|-|once
CASSEWGGNTEAFF
TGTGCCAGCAGTGAATGGGGGGGGAACACTGAAGCTTTCTTT
>TRBJ2-7|TRBV19|-|-
CASSPNEPWGRSSYEQYF
TGTGCCAGTAGTCCCAACGAGCCGTGGGGCCGTAGCTCCTACGAGCAGTACTTC
>TRBJ1-2|TRBV4-1|-|-
CASSQGLSAYGYTF
TGCGCCAGCAGCCAGGGACTGTCAGCTTATGGCTACACCTTC
>TRBJ2-3|TRBV10-2|TRBD1|-
CASTFYRTGTRTDTQYF
TGCGCCAGCACCTTTTACAGGACAGGGACTCGCACAGATACGCAGTATTTT